Below, 27 T cell receptor beta chains from the same sample are listed, as sequenced in a study of T cell repertoires in aging, cancer and after chemotherapy. The template was genomic DNA from peripheral blood, not RNA. A mixed TRB-A/B primer pool amplified rearranged TRB by multiplex touch-down PCR. TCRdb re-analysed the multiplex PCR reads in MiXCR, keeping a single row per CDR3 protein. The sample lists over 3,500 distinct CDR3 sequences, about 23% seen once, with about 14% in the top ten. The sample comprised blood. The receptors derive from a human donor with a solid tumor.

This clonotype is labeled medium-sized (0.01 to 0.1%). V usage is TRBV19 and J usage is TRBJ1-2, with TRBD1 as a possible D gene (5 bases). This CDR3 is built from 15 residues. Trimming pared 5 bases from V and 3 bases from J, leaving 16 bases between. Germline V lookup: CDR1 LNHDA, CDR2 SQIVND (reference sequence). This chain's CDR3 is CASSSLGPSYYGYTF. The CDR3 nucleotides read TGTGCCAGTAGTTCTTTGGGACCAAGCTACTATGGCTACACCTTC.

In its sample, this clonotype was seen a few times. The gene calls are TRBV20-1 and TRBJ2-5; no reliable D call. V lost 4 bases to trimming and J lost 0 bases, with 15 bases between them. CDR3 length equals 15 residues. CDR1 is DFQATT, CDR2 SNEGSKA, per germline (reference sequence). The CDR3 region is CSANRYLGYQETQYF. CDR3 DNA: TGCAGTGCTAATAGGTACTTGGGGTACCAAGAGACCCAGTACTTC.

By share, this clonotype counts as medium-sized. The rearrangement uses TRBV18 and TRBJ1-2, with 10 nucleotides matching TRBD1. Unmatched junction bases numbered 4, after V lost 3 bases and J lost 6 bases. CDR1 is KGHSH, CDR2 LQKENI, per germline. This CDR3 comprises 14 residues. The CDR3 is CASSPTDRGNGYTF. CDR3 sequence (DNA): TGTGCCAGCTCACCCACGGACAGGGGGAATGGCTACACCTTC.

This clonotype was recorded only once. The V and J genes are TRBV5-1 and TRBJ2-7; D call uncertain. V lost 0 bases, J lost 3 bases, and 7 bases lay in between. This CDR3 has 13 amino acids. Germline CDR1 is SGHRS and CDR2 is YFSETQ. This chain's CDR3 is CASSLAYGYEQYF. CDR3 DNA: TGCGCCAGCAGCTTGGCCTATGGCTACGAGCAGTACTTC. Complete variable domain (other parts from reference TRBV5-1 and TRBJ2-7): KAGVTQTPRYLIKTRGQQVTLSCSPISGHRSVSWYQQTPGQGLQFLFEYFSETQRNKGNFPGRFSGRQFSNSRSEMNVSTLELGDSALYLCASSLAYGYEQYFGPGTRLTVT.

By proportion, this clonotype is medium-sized (0.01 to 0.1%). The genes are TRBV12-3 or TRBV12-4 and TRBJ2-3, with D possibly TRBD1 on 6 matching bases. V gave up 8 bases and J gave up 6 bases, with 12 bases separating them. This CDR3 is built from 12 residues. The CDR3 nucleotides read TGTGCCAGCGTTGCGAGGGGGGATACGCAGTATTTT. This encodes CASVARGDTQYF.

This chain uses TRBV5-1 with TRBJ2-1; no reliable D call. V lost 0 bases and J 5 bases, leaving 6 bases between the germline ends. Germline CDR1 is SGHRS and CDR2 is YFSETQ. This CDR3 has 13 residues. CDR3 DNA: TGCGCCAGCAGCTTGGGGACGCACAATGAGCAGTTCTTC. Residues: CASSLGTHNEQFF.

By proportion, this clonotype is medium-sized. This chain uses TRBV30 with TRBJ2-7; possible D gene TRBD2, 7 bases. Trimming stripped 4 bases from V and 5 bases from J, with 15 bases between. Germline assignment: CDR1 GTSNPN and CDR2 SVGIG (reference sequence). CDR3 length: 13 residues. The CDR3 loop is CAWTPSGDNEQYF. The CDR3 region has the DNA TGTGCCTGGACTCCAAGCGGGGACAACGAGCAGTACTTC.

This rearrangement joins TRBV27 to TRBJ2-5; 14 nucleotides line up with TRBD2. This CDR3 has 14 amino acids. V lost 5 bases, J lost 8 bases, and 4 bases stayed unmatched. Germline CDR1 reads MNHEY; CDR2 reads SMNVEV (reference sequence). This CDR3 is CASSQGLAGDTQYF. CDR3 coding DNA: TGTGCCAGCAGTCAGGGACTAGCGGGAGATACCCAGTACTTC.

This clonotype was recorded only once. The CDR3 bases are TGCAGTGCTGGGACAGGGGGCTCGGGTCAGCCCCAGCATTTT. Translated: CSAGTGGSGQPQHF. The J gene is TRBJ1-5, the V gene TRBV20-1; TRBD1 matches 12 bases. Unmatched junction bases numbered 5, after V lost 5 bases and J lost 6 bases. Germline assignment: CDR1 DFQATT and CDR2 SNEGSKA (reference sequence). The CDR3 is 14 amino acids.

For this clonotype: Being one base from a much bigger clone, this may be a read error. The chain employs TRBV6-1 and TRBJ2-7; tentatively, D is TRBD1 (6 bases). The CDR3 covers 13 residues. Germline assignment: CDR1 MNHNS and CDR2 SASEGT. The V and J ends lost 7 bases and 6 bases respectively, with 16 bases between them. CDR3 DNA: TGTGCCAGCACGGCAGGGGATACCTGCGAGCAGTACTTC. Its translation: CASTAGDTCEQYF.

This clonotype is judged medium-sized. The chain joins TRBV5-6 to TRBJ1-4; D is undetermined. CDR1 is SGHDT and CDR2 is YYEEEE in the germline V gene. Trimming pared 3 bases from V and 0 bases from J, leaving 9 bases between. The CDR3 spans 15 residues. The CDR3 protein is CASSSEWATNEKLFF. The CDR3 coding sequence is TGTGCCAGCAGCTCTGAATGGGCAACTAATGAAAAACTGTTTTTT.

In its sample, this clonotype is medium-sized. The chain recombines TRBV5-6 with TRBJ2-5; D is possibly TRBD2 (6 bases). Per germline, CDR1 SGHDT and CDR2 YYEEEE. The CDR3 is 15 residues long. Trimming pared 0 bases from V and 4 bases from J, leaving 13 bases between. CDR3 sequence: CASSLGPRAGETQYF. The CDR3 nucleotides are TGTGCCAGCAGCTTGGGCCCCAGAGCGGGAGAGACCCAGTACTTC.

This clonotype was picked up a small number of times. This chain uses TRBV13 with TRBJ1-1, with unresolved D. The germline gives CDR1 PRHDT, CDR2 FYEKMQ (reference sequence). Trimming removed 0 bases from V and 5 bases from J, with 10 bases in between. The CDR3 runs to 14 residues. The CDR3 DNA is TGTGCCAGCAGCTTAGGTTCTAGGATAACTGAAGCTTTCTTT. It encodes CASSLGSRITEAFF.

V usage is TRBV28 and J usage is TRBJ1-2; tentatively, D is TRBD1 (6 bases). The CDR3 loop spans 13 amino acids. The ends were cut back, 5 bases at V and 4 bases at J, with 11 bases in the middle. The germline gives CDR1 MDHEN, CDR2 SYDVKM. CDR3 nucleotide sequence: TGTGCCAGCAGTCTACAGGGTGGCTATGGCTACACCTTC. It is translated as CASSLQGGYGYTF.

The chain carries TRBV4-1 and TRBJ1-3; D gene uncertain. The CDR3 runs to 14 residues. Germline V gene data show CDR1 as MGHRA and CDR2 as YSYEKL. V shed 1 base and J shed 0 bases, with 4 bases lying between them. CDR3 region: CASSQAYSGNTIYF. CDR3 sequence (DNA): TGCGCCAGCAGCCAAGCCTACTCTGGAAACACCATATATTTT.

This clonotype qualifies as medium-sized (0.01 to 0.1%). The V and J genes are TRBV27 and TRBJ2-3, with D maybe TRBD2 (6 bases). V was clipped by 6 bases and J by 6 bases, with 13 bases between them. Germline CDR1 MNHEY, CDR2 SMNVEV (reference sequence). The CDR3 contains 13 residues. This chain's CDR3 is CASRWTIMDTQYF. The CDR3 DNA sequence: TGTGCCAGCAGATGGACTATTATGGATACGCAGTATTTT.

This clonotype counts as medium-sized. The gene calls are TRBV15 and TRBJ2-3; 10 positions agree with TRBD1. The germline gives CDR1 LNHNV, CDR2 YYDKDF (reference sequence). V trimming: 8 bases; J trimming: 2 bases; junction bases outside the gene matches: 13. This CDR3 region has 17 residues. For the CDR3, the DNA is TGTGCCACCTCTCTAACCGGGACAGGGGTCCACACAGATACGCAGTATTTT. Translating gives CATSLTGTGVHTDTQYF.

By its share, this clonotype is medium-sized. The V gene is TRBV6-5, the J gene TRBJ1-1, with D unclear. The CDR3 covers 15 residues. Per the germline V gene, CDR1 is MNHEY and CDR2 is SVGAGI. Between the trimmed V and J ends, which lost 2 bases and 1 base, there was a span of 11 bases. In DNA, the CDR3 is TGTGCCAGCAGTTACGAACCAGAACCGAACACTGAAGCTTTCTTT. Protein product: CASSYEPEPNTEAFF.

V gene TRBV20-1 combines with J gene TRBJ2-5; the match to TRBD2 covers 11 bases. This CDR3 contains 13 residues. V shed 6 bases, J shed 4 bases, and the junction held 4 bases outside the gene matches. The germline CDR1 and CDR2 sequences are DFQATT and SNEGSKA (reference sequence). The CDR3, as DNA: TGCAGTGCCAGACTAGCGGGGTCAGAGACCCAGTACTTC. Amino acids: CSARLAGSETQYF.

CDR3 loop: CASRATASSYEQYF. The CDR3 DNA follows: TGTGCCAGCAGGGCGACGGCTAGCTCCTACGAGCAGTACTTC. The chain has TRBV11-2 and TRBJ2-7, with unresolved D. This CDR3 region has 14 residues. CDR1 SGHAT and CDR2 FQNNGV come from the germline V gene. Trimming took off 6 bases at V and 0 bases at J, with 12 bases between the two ends.

Relative to its sample, this clonotype is medium-sized (0.01 to 0.1%). J is TRBJ2-1 and V is TRBV19; D gene unclear. Trimming took 3 bases from V and 5 from J, leaving 8 bases between them. CDR3 length: 13 residues. Germline CDR1 and CDR2: LNHDA and SQIVND (reference sequence). The CDR3 spells CASSMGIHNEQFF. CDR3 nucleotides: TGTGCCAGTAGTATGGGGATCCACAATGAGCAGTTCTTC.

Only a few counts were recorded for this clonotype. The rearrangement links TRBV7-2 to TRBJ2-3; no clear D gene. This CDR3 comprises 13 residues. The germline gives CDR1 SGHTA, CDR2 FQGNSA. V was cut by 3 bases and J by 0 bases, with 4 bases left in between. CDR3 loop: CASSFPSTDTQYF. Here the CDR3 DNA reads TGTGCCAGCAGCTTTCCTAGCACAGATACGCAGTATTTT.

This clonotype is termed medium-sized. V and J are TRBV5-4 and TRBJ2-2, with D unresolved. V shed 4 bases and J shed 8 bases, with 12 bases lying between them. Per germline, CDR1 SGHNT and CDR2 YYREEE (reference sequence). CDR3 length: 13 residues. CDR3 DNA sequence: TGTGCCAGCAGCCCCCTAGGCGTGGGGGAGCTGTTTTTT. Protein: CASSPLGVGELFF.

This clonotype rates as medium-sized. J is TRBJ2-2 and V is TRBV27; 11 nucleotides line up with TRBD2. The length of the CDR3 is 16 residues. The V gene end was trimmed by 5 bases and the J gene end by 8 bases; junction bases not matched to a gene: 10. CDR1 is MNHEY, CDR2 SMNVEV, per germline (reference sequence). The CDR3 loop is CASSPPGLAVSGELFF. The CDR3 bases are TGTGCCAGCAGTCCACCGGGACTAGCGGTATCGGGGGAGCTGTTTTTT.

V and J are TRBV24-1 and TRBJ2-3; TRBD1 matches 8 bases. CDR3 length: 15 amino acids. V was clipped by 7 bases and J by 2 bases; unmatched bases: 7. From germline, CDR1 is KGHDR and CDR2 SFDVKD. Written as DNA, the CDR3 is TGTGCCACCAGGGGGACAGGAGGGAACACAGATACGCAGTATTTT. It translates to CATRGTGGNTDTQYF.

The V and J genes are TRBV6-4 and TRBJ1-1; a weak D match, TRBD1 (6 bases). CDR1 and CDR2 (germline): MRHNA, SNTAGT. V lost 4 bases and J 1 base, leaving 10 bases between the germline ends. This CDR3 is 14 amino acids long. The CDR3 nucleotides read TGTGCCAGCAGTGCCGGGGGGGCGAACACTGAAGCTTTCTTT. Its translation: CASSAGGANTEAFF.

Sample share makes this clonotype medium-sized. The V and J genes are TRBV27 and TRBJ2-2; D call uncertain. Trimming stripped 5 bases from V and 3 bases from J, with 10 bases between. The CDR3 sequence is 14 residues long. Germline CDR1 and CDR2: MNHEY and SMNVEV (reference sequence). The DNA of the CDR3 is TGTGCCAGCAGTCCCGGCCGCTACACCGGGGAGCTGTTTTTT. It is translated as CASSPGRYTGELFF.